This T cell receptor (beta chain) was retrieved from a study of T cells in Graves' hyperthyroidism and ophthalmopathy. Findings and limits, study-wide: The model forecast ophthalmopathy, anticipating it by a median around 6.5 months before onset.

Amplified TCR beta CDR3 regions came from RNA transcripts. First-round RT-PCR of the TCR CDR3 relied on the HTBI primer set. TCRdb reprocessed the multiplex PCR reads via MiXCR and lists one record per CDR3 protein. The sample lists about 600,000 distinct CDR3 sequences, about 14% seen once, with around 12% in the top ten. V was trimmed by 9 bases and J by 8 bases, leaving 16 bases between them. Germline V CDR1 and CDR2: KGHDR, SFDVKD. This CDR3 is built from 13 residues. As for this clonotype: Antigen specificity is unknown.

Under 3 months was the duration of disease in ophthalmopathy patients, who also had a Clinical Activity Score of at least 3 and a NOSPECS grade of at least 4. Cells are PBMCs isolated from more than 8.5 ml of fresh blood. The sequence derives from a woman aged 50 to 60 with Graves' ophthalmopathy. The V gene is TRBV24-1, the J gene TRBJ1-5, with D maybe TRBD1 (6 bases). The source material was blood. Here the CDR3 reads CATGRGGKEPQHF. The CDR3 region has the DNA TGTGCCACCGGCAGGGGAGGAAAGGAGCCCCAGCATTTT.